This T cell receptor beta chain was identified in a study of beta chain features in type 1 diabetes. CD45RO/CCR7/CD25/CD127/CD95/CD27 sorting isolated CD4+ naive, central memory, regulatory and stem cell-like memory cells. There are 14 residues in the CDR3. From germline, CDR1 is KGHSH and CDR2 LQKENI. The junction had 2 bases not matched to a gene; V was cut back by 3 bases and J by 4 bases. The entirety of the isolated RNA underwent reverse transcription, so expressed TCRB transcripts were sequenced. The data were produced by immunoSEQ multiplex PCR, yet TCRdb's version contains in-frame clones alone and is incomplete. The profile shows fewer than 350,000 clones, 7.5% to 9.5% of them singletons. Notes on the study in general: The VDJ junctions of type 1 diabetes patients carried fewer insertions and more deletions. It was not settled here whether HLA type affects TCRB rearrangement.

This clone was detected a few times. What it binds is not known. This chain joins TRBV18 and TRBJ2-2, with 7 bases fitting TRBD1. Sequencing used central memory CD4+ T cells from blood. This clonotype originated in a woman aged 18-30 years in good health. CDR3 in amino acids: CASSPGQTTGELFF. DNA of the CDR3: TGTGCCAGCTCACCGGGACAGACCACCGGGGAGCTGTTTTTT. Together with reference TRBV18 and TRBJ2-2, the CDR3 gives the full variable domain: NAGVMQNPRHLVRRRGQEARLRCSPMKGHSHVYWYRQLPEEGLKFMVYLQKENIIDESGMPKERFSAEFPKEGPSILRIQQVVRGDSAAYFCASSPGQTTGELFFGEGSRLTVL.